This TCR beta chain originates from a study of blood T cells in healthy people across ages. A second PCR of roughly 7 to 11 cycles used a sample-barcoded 5' primer and a J-beta primer mix. TCRdb independently ran MiXCR on the 5' RACE reads; one entry per CDR3 protein. The sample holds about 1.8 million distinct CDR3 sequences, about 50% seen once. This clonotype was counted many times. This TCR came from a woman aged 35 to 49 in good health. The material sequenced was blood.

This CDR3 reads CSARDPGSYEQYF. The CDR3, as DNA: TGCAGTGCTAGAGATCCCGGGTCCTACGAGCAGTACTTC. This chain uses TRBV20-1 with TRBJ2-7; the D is unclear. This CDR3 comprises 13 residues. CDR1 is DFQATT, CDR2 SNEGSKA, per germline (reference sequence). Deletions cut 0 bases from V and 1 base from J, with 7 bases between.